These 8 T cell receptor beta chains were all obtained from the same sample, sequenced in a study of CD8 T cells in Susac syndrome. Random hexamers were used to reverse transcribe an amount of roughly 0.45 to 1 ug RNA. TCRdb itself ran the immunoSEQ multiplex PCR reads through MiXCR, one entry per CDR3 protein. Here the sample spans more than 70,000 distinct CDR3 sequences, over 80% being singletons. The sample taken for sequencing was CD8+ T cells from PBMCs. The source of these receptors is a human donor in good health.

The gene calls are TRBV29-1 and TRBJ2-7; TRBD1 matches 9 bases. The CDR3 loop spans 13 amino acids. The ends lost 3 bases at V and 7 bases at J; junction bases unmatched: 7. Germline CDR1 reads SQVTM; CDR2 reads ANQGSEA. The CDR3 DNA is TGCAGCGTTGACCACGGGACAGGGCTAGAGCAGTACTTC. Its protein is CSVDHGTGLEQYF.

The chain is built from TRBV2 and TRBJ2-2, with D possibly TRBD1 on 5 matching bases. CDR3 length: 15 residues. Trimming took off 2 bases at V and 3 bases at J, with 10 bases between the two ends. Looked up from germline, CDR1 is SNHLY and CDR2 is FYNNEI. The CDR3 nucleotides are TGTGCCAGCAGTGAATATAGGGGATACACCGGGGAGCTGTTTTTT. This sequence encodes CASSEYRGYTGELFF.

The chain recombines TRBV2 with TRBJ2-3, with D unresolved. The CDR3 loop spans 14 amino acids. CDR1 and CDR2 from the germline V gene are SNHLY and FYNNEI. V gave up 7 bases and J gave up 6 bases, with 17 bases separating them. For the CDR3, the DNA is TGTGCCAGCATAGACCGAAAGTCGAGGGATACGCAGTATTTT. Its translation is CASIDRKSRDTQYF.

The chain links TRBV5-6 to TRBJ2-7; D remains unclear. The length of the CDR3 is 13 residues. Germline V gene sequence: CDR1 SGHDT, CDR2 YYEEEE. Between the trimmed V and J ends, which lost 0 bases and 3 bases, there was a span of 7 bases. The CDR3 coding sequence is TGTGCCAGCAGCTTGGGGGCAGTCTACGAGCAGTACTTC. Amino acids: CASSLGAVYEQYF.

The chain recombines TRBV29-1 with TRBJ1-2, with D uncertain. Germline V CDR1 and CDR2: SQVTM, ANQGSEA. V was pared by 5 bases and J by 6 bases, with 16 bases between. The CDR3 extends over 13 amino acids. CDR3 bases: TGCAGCGTTCACATACGAGGATTAAATGGCTACACCTTC. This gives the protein CSVHIRGLNGYTF.

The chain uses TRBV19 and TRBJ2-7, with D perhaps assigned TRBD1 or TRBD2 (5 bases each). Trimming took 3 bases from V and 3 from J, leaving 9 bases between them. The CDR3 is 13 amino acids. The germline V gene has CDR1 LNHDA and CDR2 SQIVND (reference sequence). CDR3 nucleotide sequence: TGTGCCAGTAGTATGGGGACGAACTACGAGCAGTACTTC. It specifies CASSMGTNYEQYF.

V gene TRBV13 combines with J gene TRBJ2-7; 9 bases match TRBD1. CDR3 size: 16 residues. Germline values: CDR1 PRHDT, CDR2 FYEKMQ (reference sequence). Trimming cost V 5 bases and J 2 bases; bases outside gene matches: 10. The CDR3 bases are TGTGCCAGCAGCCCGAGAGGGGGACAGGGCCCCTACGAGCAGTACTTC. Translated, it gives CASSPRGGQGPYEQYF.

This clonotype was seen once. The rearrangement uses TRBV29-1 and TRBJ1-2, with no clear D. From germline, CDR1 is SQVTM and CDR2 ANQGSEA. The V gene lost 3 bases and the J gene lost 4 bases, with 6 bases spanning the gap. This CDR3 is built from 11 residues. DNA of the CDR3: TGCAGCGTTGAGACCCTCTATGGCTACACCTTC. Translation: CSVETLYGYTF. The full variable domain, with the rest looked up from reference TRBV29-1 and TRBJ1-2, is SAVISQKPSRDICQRGTSLTIQCQVDSQVTMMFWYRQQPGQSLTLIATANQGSEATYESGFVIDKFPISRPNLTFSTLTVSNMSPEDSSIYLCSVETLYGYTFGSGTRLTVV.